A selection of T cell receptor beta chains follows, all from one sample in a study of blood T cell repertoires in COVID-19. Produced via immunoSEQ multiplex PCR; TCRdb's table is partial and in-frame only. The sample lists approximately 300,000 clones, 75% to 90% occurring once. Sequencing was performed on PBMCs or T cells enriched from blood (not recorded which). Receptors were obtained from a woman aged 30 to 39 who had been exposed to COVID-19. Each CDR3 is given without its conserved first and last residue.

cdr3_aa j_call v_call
ASRERTSGGETQY TRBJ2-5 TRBV2
ASSSGVVTGPSSYNEQF TRBJ2-1 TRBV5-5
ASSQEGTGSNYGYT TRBJ1-2 TRBV4-1
ASSSPGGGGVKNIQY TRBJ2-4 TRBV28
ASSLRGPSSYEQY TRBJ2-7 TRBV5-4
ASSILTGGLF TRBJ2-2 TRBV19
ASSPSAALDGYT TRBJ1-2 TRBV2
ASSGAGGANYGYT TRBJ1-2 TRBV28
ASTLNQGAEAF TRBJ1-1 TRBV4-1
ASKSIGGVNYGYT TRBJ1-2 TRBV27
ASSWTGSSYEQY TRBJ2-7 TRBV5-1
ASTPRQGRNTEAF TRBJ1-1 TRBV19
ASSSGHGGYSSGANVLT TRBJ2-6 TRBV18
ASSPSARSTDTQY TRBJ2-3 TRBV27
ASSPAPGYYEQY TRBJ2-7 TRBV28
SVALRQNEKLF TRBJ1-4 TRBV29-1